This T cell receptor (beta chain) was identified during a study of blood T cells in healthy people across ages. Points from the study as a whole: Observed TCR beta diversity per million T cells went down as age went up. This fall followed a roughly linear course with age.

Every participating donor contributed around 9.5 milliliters of peripheral blood through a draw. The CDR3 contains 14 residues. CDR1 is LNHDA, CDR2 SQIVND, per germline (reference sequence). With 4 bases removed from V and 4 bases from J, the gap between germline ends came to 10 bases. It was with a sample-barcoded 5' primer and a J-beta primer mix that a second PCR of about 7 to 12 cycles was run. TCRdb re-derived calls from the 5' RACE reads in MiXCR, one entry per CDR3 protein. The sample holds roughly 800,000 distinct CDR3 sequences; 20% to 25% are singletons and the top ten take 9.4%. This clonotype was counted a few times. Its antigen is unknown. The sample was also reused in another study, on T cells of mothers and their children. In that study: Pairs that are related and pairs that are unrelated have TCR recombination output shaped similarly by thymic selection. When mothers and children were related, their normalized repertoire overlap, which was always slightly higher, did not differ significantly from that of unrelated pairs.

The receptor comes from a boy aged 5-17 years in good health. The chain couples TRBV19 to TRBJ1-4, with a tentative D call TRBD1 (5 bases). Sequencing was done on a sample of blood. The CDR3 nucleotides are TGTGCCAGTAGTACCCGTGGGGGTAATGAAAAACTGTTTTTT. As protein: CASSTRGGNEKLFF.